Shown below are 2 T cell receptor beta chains from a single sample sequenced in a study of blood T cell repertoires in COVID-19. Assay used: immunoSEQ multiplex PCR; TCRdb lists only in-frame clones, some missing. The sample lists roughly 180,000 clones; 85% to 90% were seen once. The sample consisted of PBMCs or T cells enriched from blood (not recorded which). All receptors come from a middle-aged man who had recovered from COVID-19.

The chain links TRBV4-2 to TRBJ2-7; D might be TRBD2 (5 bases). The V end lost 0 bases, the J end lost 4 bases, and 10 bases lay between the germline ends. The CDR3 loop spans 14 amino acids. Germline CDR1 reads LGHNA; CDR2 reads YNFKEQ. The CDR3 DNA reads TGTGCCAGCAGCCAAGATCCCGGGAAATACGAGCAGTACTTC. It yields the protein CASSQDPGKYEQYF.

The chain is built from TRBV28 and TRBJ1-4, with D unclear. CDR1 and CDR2 from the germline V gene are MDHEN and SYDVKM. V lost 6 bases, J lost 5 bases, and 16 bases lay in between. The CDR3 sequence is 15 residues long. The CDR3 DNA follows: TGTGCCAGCAGCCAGCCCCGTCGCGGGAATGAAAAACTGTTTTTT. It yields the protein CASSQPRRGNEKLFF.